This T cell receptor beta chain came from a study of blood T cells in healthy people across ages. Donors gave around 9.8 milliliters of peripheral blood apiece. With a J-beta primer mix and a sample-barcoded 5' primer, a second PCR ran about 6 to 11 cycles. Each sample yielded at least 3 million CDR3-containing paired-end reads. MiXCR, applied by TCRdb to the 5' RACE reads, yields one record per CDR3 protein. Among about 780,000 distinct CDR3 sequences, about 47% were seen once, and the ten largest hold roughly 20%. Material: blood. The receptor comes from a man aged 80 or over in good health.

The CDR3, as DNA: TGCGCCAGCAGCCAAGAATTGAGGACAGTCTCCTACGAGCAGTACTTC. It is translated as CASSQELRTVSYEQYF. The V call is TRBV4-3, the J call TRBJ2-7; the D gene is possibly TRBD1 (6 bases). The V gene's germline CDR1 is LGHNA and CDR2 YSLEER. The V end lost 0 bases, the J end lost 0 bases, and 12 bases lay between the germline ends. This CDR3 is built from 16 residues.